The 2 T cell receptor delta chains in this list originate from one sample, sequenced in a study of γδ T cells in repeated Plasmodium falciparum infection. Vgamma9/Vdelta2+ and Vdelta2-negative gammadelta T cells were flow-sorted from PBMC for bulk sequencing. TCRdb repeated clone calling on the multiplex PCR reads with CATT. The sample includes tens of thousands of delta-chain clones, roughly 1.5% of them seen just once. The sequenced sample was gamma-delta T cells from blood. Receptors originate from a pool of human donors (malaria-infected and uninfected, not separated).

Concerning this clone itself: TCRdb shows a much larger clone's protein in place of this DNA's translation, and the two differ at residue 14, likely through a read error; the protein shown is translated from the DNA. This chain uses TRDV1 with TRDJ1; the match to TRDD3 covers 11 bases. TCRdb records no J gene; here it was assigned by comparing the DNA to germline. The CDR3 contains 19 residues. The junction had 19 bases not matched to a gene; V was cut back by 6 bases and J by 4 bases. Germline V lookup: CDR1 TSWWSYY, CDR2 QGS. The CDR3 region is CALGPSHRGYWGIIDKLIF. DNA for the CDR3: TGTGCTCTTGGCCCTTCTCACCGGGGGTACTGGGGGATAATCGATAAACTCATCTTT.

This clone showed up many times. The protein that TCRdb holds for this DNA derives from a much larger clone and differs from the translated DNA at residue 23, which likely indicates a read error; the protein shown here is translated from the DNA. V gene TRDV1 was called; the J gene was not; TRDD3 is the table's D call, not checked against the DNA. Germline V CDR1 and CDR2: TSWWSYY, QGS. This CDR3 has 24 residues. The CDR3, as DNA: TGTGCTCTTGGGGATCGCAAGGCCTTCCTTTCCTCGTACTGGGGGTCCCGAGGAACCGATAAACTCACCTTT. This encodes CALGDRKAFLSSYWGSRGTDKLTF.